One sample yielded the 22 T cell receptor beta chains listed below, sequenced in a study of blood T cell repertoires in COVID-19. Generated by immunoSEQ multiplex PCR, the TCRdb table keeps only in-frame clones and is missing some. The sample lists almost 20,000 clones; approximately 81% were seen once. Sequencing input: peripheral blood. Receptors were obtained from a human donor with active COVID-19. The donor label of this sample is uncertain.

The chain carries TRBV4-2 and TRBJ2-3, with 9 bases matching TRBD2. The CDR3 contains 16 residues. Looked up from germline, CDR1 is LGHNA and CDR2 is YNFKEQ. The V gene end was trimmed by 1 base and the J gene end by 2 bases; junction bases not matched to a gene: 4. CDR3 amino acids: CASSQASGAYTDTQYF. The DNA for the CDR3 is TGTGCCAGCAGCCAAGCTAGCGGGGCATACACAGATACGCAGTATTTT.

In the case of this clone: Other nucleotide sequences in the sample specify the same CDR3. This chain links TRBV29-1 with TRBJ1-2; perhaps TRBD1 as D (5 bases). Germline CDR1 SQVTM, CDR2 ANQGSEA. This CDR3 has 10 amino acids. Between the trimmed V and J ends, which lost 4 bases and 8 bases, there was a span of 8 bases. The CDR3 region has the DNA TGCAGCGTTGTCACAGGCGGCTACACCTTC. Residues: CSVVTGGYTF.

The genes are TRBV7-3 and TRBJ2-1, with 8 positions matching TRBD2. This CDR3 has 15 amino acids. CDR1 and CDR2 from the germline V gene are SGHTA and FQGTGA. V lost 1 base and J lost 6; bases outside the gene matches: 5. DNA for the CDR3: TGTGCCAGCAGCTTAATTCCGGGAGGGGTCAATGAGCAGTTCTTC. Its protein is CASSLIPGGVNEQFF.

The J gene is TRBJ1-1, the V gene TRBV5-1, with 7 bases aligning to TRBD1. The CDR3 runs 15 residues. Germline-derived CDR1 and CDR2 are SGHRS and YFSETQ. Losses at the gene ends were 4 bases for V and 0 bases for J; bases not matched to a gene: 6. The CDR3 region is CASSTGQAMNTEAFF. The CDR3 DNA sequence: TGCGCCAGCAGCACCGGACAGGCTATGAACACTGAAGCTTTCTTT.

CDR3 protein: CASSLSGQGDYEQYF. CDR3 sequence (DNA): TGTGCCAGCAGCTTGTCGGGACAGGGGGACTACGAGCAGTACTTC. The chain recombines TRBV11-3 with TRBJ2-7, with 11 bases identical to TRBD1. J was trimmed by 3 bases and V by 3 bases; bases with no gene match: 4. Germline-derived CDR1 and CDR2 are SGHNT and YENEEA. The CDR3 has 15 residues.

This chain links TRBV10-3 with TRBJ2-3, with 9 bases lining up with TRBD2. V lost 7 bases, J lost 7 bases, and 9 bases stayed unmatched. CDR3 length equals 14 residues. The germline CDR1 and CDR2 sequences are ENHRY and SYGVKD. The CDR3: CAIKASGEVNTQYF. CDR3 DNA: TGTGCCATCAAAGCTAGCGGGGAGGTGAATACGCAGTATTTT.

This sequence joins TRBV9 and TRBJ1-3, with 10 bases that match TRBD1. Trimming cost V 4 bases and J 5 bases; bases outside gene matches: 6. Germline V CDR1 and CDR2: SGDLS, YYNGEE. CDR3 size: 15 residues. CDR3 nucleotides: TGTGCCAGCAGCCCCAGACAGGGGGCGAGAAACACCATATATTTT. Translated: CASSPRQGARNTIYF.

The J gene is TRBJ2-3, the V gene TRBV12-3 or TRBV12-4, with D possibly being TRBD2 (5 bases). The CDR3 length is 13 residues. The V end lost 10 bases, the J end lost 0 bases, and 11 bases lay between the germline ends. CDR3 loop: CATRADSTDTQYF. DNA of the CDR3: TGTGCCACGAGGGCGGATAGCACAGATACGCAGTATTTT.

The chain has TRBV15 and TRBJ2-7, with a weak D call TRBD1 (6 bases). CDR3 length: 14 residues. Per germline, CDR1 LNHNV and CDR2 YYDKDF (reference sequence). Deletions cut 1 base from V and 6 bases from J, with 13 bases between. In DNA form, the CDR3 reads TGTGCCACCAGCAGAGTCAGGGGTGGGATCGAGCAGTACTTC. Its translation: CATSRVRGGIEQYF.

V and J are TRBV5-6 and TRBJ1-6; 7 nucleotides line up with TRBD1. With V trimmed by 3 bases and J by 7 bases, 4 bases remained unmatched. Germline V gene sequence: CDR1 SGHDT, CDR2 YYEEEE. The CDR3 runs 14 residues. Here the CDR3 reads CASSWGTVNSPLHF. Written as DNA, the CDR3 is TGTGCCAGCAGCTGGGGGACAGTCAATTCACCCCTCCACTTT. Full variable domain (rest looked up from reference TRBV5-6 and TRBJ1-6): DAGVTQSPTHLIKTRGQQVTLRCSPKSGHDTVSWYQQALGQGPQFIFQYYEEEERQRGNFPDRFSGHQFPNYSSELNVNALLLGDSALYLCASSWGTVNSPLHFGNGTRLTVT.

Here the CDR3 DNA reads TGTGCCAGCAGGGTGAGCAACAGGGGGAACACTGAAGCTTTCTTT. It yields the protein CASRVSNRGNTEAFF. V usage is TRBV6-5 and J usage is TRBJ1-1; 7 nucleotides line up with TRBD1. The CDR3 totals 15 residues. The ends lost 6 bases at V and 1 base at J; junction bases unmatched: 8. CDR1 and CDR2 (germline): MNHEY, SVGAGI.

The chain joins TRBV19 to TRBJ1-2; 7 nucleotides match TRBD1. From germline, CDR1 is LNHDA and CDR2 SQIVND (reference sequence). This CDR3 spans 16 amino acids. The V and J ends lost 6 bases and 1 base, in that order; junction bases with no gene match: 11. The CDR3 nucleotides read TGTGCCAGTAGGCTACCCGGGACAGCCGGTAACTATGGCTACACCTTC. Amino acids: CASRLPGTAGNYGYTF.

V gene TRBV30 combines with J gene TRBJ1-5, with D uncertain. Trimming cost V 2 bases and J 5 bases, with 10 bases left between them. The CDR3 runs 13 residues. CDR1 and CDR2 from the germline V gene are GTSNPN and SVGIG (reference sequence). The CDR3 DNA reads TGTGCCTGGAGTCTACGGAGCGATCAGCCCCAGCATTTT. Amino acid sequence: CAWSLRSDQPQHF.

This clone turned up a few times. The rearrangement joins TRBV4-1 to TRBJ2-7; the match to TRBD1 covers 7 bases. Germline V gene data show CDR1 as MGHRA and CDR2 as YSYEKL. V lost 1 base and J lost 6; bases outside the gene matches: 3. This CDR3 is 13 amino acids long. The DNA of the CDR3 is TGCGCCAGCAGCCAAGCGACAGGGATCGAGCAGTACTTC. Protein: CASSQATGIEQYF.

The chain carries TRBV18 and TRBJ1-1; 11 nucleotides match TRBD1. After removal of 1 base from V and 4 bases from J, the junction contained 11 bases not matched to a gene. Germline V gene lookup returns CDR1 KGHSH and CDR2 LQKENI. The length of the CDR3 is 18 residues. The CDR3 coding sequence is TGTGCCAGCTCACCACTTCTCGGGACAGGGGGTGTTTTCACTGAAGCTTTCTTT. It codes for CASSPLLGTGGVFTEAFF.

The V call is TRBV19, the J call TRBJ2-7; 7 bases align to TRBD1. The CDR3 consists of 16 residues. Germline CDR1 is LNHDA and CDR2 is SQIVND (reference sequence). V lost 6 bases and J lost 7; bases outside the gene matches: 18. CDR3 in DNA: TGTGCCAGTAGCCCGAACTATCACCCCGGGACAGCGGAGCAGTACTTC. It codes for CASSPNYHPGTAEQYF.

The chain combines TRBV27 with TRBJ1-2; D call uncertain. Trimming cost V 0 bases and J 7 bases, with 12 bases left between them. The CDR3 runs to 14 residues. Germline-derived CDR1 and CDR2 are MNHEY and SMNVEV (reference sequence). CDR3 in DNA: TGTGCCAGCAGTTTATCTCTGGGAGTGGGTGGCTACACCTTC. It yields the protein CASSLSLGVGGYTF.

CDR3 bases: TGTGCCAGCAGCTTACTGGAGGGACAGGGGGCTGGGGCCAACGTCCTGACTTTC. The encoded protein is CASSLLEGQGAGANVLTF. This chain connects TRBV7-2 to TRBJ2-6; 11 nucleotides match TRBD1. CDR3 length: 18 amino acids. The trim removed 2 bases at V and 2 bases at J, leaving 5 bases unmatched. Germline V gives CDR1 SGHTA, CDR2 FQGNSA.

This clone was detected only once. The chain joins TRBV2 to TRBJ2-1; tentative D call: TRBD2 (6 bases). The CDR3 is made up of 15 amino acids. The V gene's germline CDR1 is SNHLY and CDR2 FYNNEI. Trimming stripped 2 bases from V and 6 bases from J, with 14 bases between. DNA for the CDR3: TGTGCCAGCAGTGAACCCTTTACTAGCCTCAATGAGCAGTTCTTC. Translation: CASSEPFTSLNEQFF. The entire variable domain, with the rest obtained from reference TRBV2 and TRBJ2-1, is as follows: EPEVTQTPSHQVTQMGQEVILRCVPISNHLYFYWYRQILGQKVEFLVSFYNNEISEKSEIFDDQFSVERPDGSNFTLKIRSTKLEDSAMYFCASSEPFTSLNEQFFGPGTRLTVL.

This chain joins TRBV6-2 or TRBV6-3 and TRBJ1-2; no clear D gene. The ends were cut back, 4 bases at V and 4 bases at J, with 16 bases in the middle. The V gene's germline CDR1 is MNHEY and CDR2 SVGEGT. The CDR3 covers 15 residues. CDR3 in DNA: TGTGCCAGCAGTTCCAGCGCCCGATCTCTCTATGGCTACACCTTC. This sequence encodes CASSSSARSLYGYTF.

The chain combines TRBV7-2 with TRBJ1-5; 7 positions agree with TRBD1. The germline gives CDR1 SGHTA, CDR2 FQGNSA. The J segment lost 3 bases and the V segment lost 8 bases, leaving 4 bases of the junction unmatched. The length of the CDR3 is 13 residues. CDR3 nucleotide sequence: TGTGCCAGCGCGGGACAGTTCAATCAGCCCCAGCATTTT. Protein: CASAGQFNQPQHF.

The CDR3 here is CASSILSNSPLHF. In nucleotides, the CDR3 is TGTGCCAGTAGTATACTGAGTAATTCACCCCTCCACTTT. This rearrangement joins TRBV19 to TRBJ1-6, with D unresolved. The CDR3 is 13 residues long. Trimming stripped 2 bases from V and 6 bases from J, with 5 bases between. CDR1 is LNHDA, CDR2 SQIVND, per germline (reference sequence). Combining the CDR3 with reference TRBV19 and TRBJ1-6 gives the whole variable domain DGGITQSPKYLFRKEGQNVTLSCEQNLNHDAMYWYRQDPGQGLRLIYYSQIVNDFQKGDIAEGYSVSREKKESFPLTVTSAQKNPTAFYLCASSILSNSPLHFGNGTRLTVT.